Below, 24 T cell receptor beta chains from the same sample are listed, as sequenced in a study of vaccination and CD4 T cells after COVID-19. What these receptors recognize is not known. Sequencing of cultured CD4+ T cell DNA used the Oncomine TCR Beta short-read assay. Each CDR3 protein gets one entry after TCRdb re-called the PCR reads with MiXCR. The data show 15,000 to 20,000 distinct CDR3 sequences, 43% seen once. Treatment of the sample: roughly 10-day PBMC culture with coronavirus spike peptide pools or control peptides (ViraFEST assay). Sequencing was done on a sample of CD4+ T cells from blood, cultured in vitro. The receptor set was obtained from a human donor who had recovered from COVID-19.

This chain connects TRBV6-1 to TRBJ2-7; D unclear. Trimming shortened V by 1 base and J by 4 bases, and 11 bases separated the two germline ends. This CDR3 is 14 amino acids long. Germline V gene lookup returns CDR1 MNHNS and CDR2 SASEGT. CDR3 nucleotide sequence: TGTGCCAGCAGTGAAGGTGGGTTCGAATACGAGCAGTACTTC. Translation gives CASSEGGFEYEQYF.

This clonotype has a handful of counts. The rearrangement uses TRBV20-1 and TRBJ1-5; unclear D gene. Trimming shortened V by 0 bases and J by 0 bases, and 15 bases separated the two germline ends. CDR3 length: 17 residues. Germline values: CDR1 DFQATT, CDR2 SNEGSKA (reference sequence). The CDR3 DNA reads TGCAGTGCTAGAGACGAGCAGGACCTGTATAGCAATCAGCCCCAGCATTTT. Protein: CSARDEQDLYSNQPQHF.

By proportion, this clonotype is medium-sized. The chain uses TRBV6-1 and TRBJ2-7; 9 bases align to TRBD2. Losses at the gene ends were 8 bases for V and 3 bases for J; bases not matched to a gene: 8. Per the germline V gene, CDR1 is MNHNS and CDR2 is SASEGT. The CDR3 runs 14 residues. CDR3 DNA sequence: TGTGCCAGCGGCCAGCGGGGGGTCCTCTACGAGCAGTACTTC. This translates into CASGQRGVLYEQYF.

The rearrangement uses TRBV28 and TRBJ1-2, with D uncertain. Trimming removed 5 bases from V and 4 bases from J, with 17 bases in between. CDR3 length: 15 amino acids. Germline V gives CDR1 MDHEN, CDR2 SYDVKM. For the CDR3, the DNA is TGTGCCAGCAGTGTGACCACCCCCTACAGCTATGGCTACACCTTC. This gives the protein CASSVTTPYSYGYTF.

V is TRBV11-2 and J is TRBJ1-2, with TRBD1 matching over 7 bases. Trimming cost V 1 base and J 7 bases; bases outside gene matches: 9. There are 15 residues in the CDR3. The germline gives CDR1 SGHAT, CDR2 FQNNGV. CDR3 in DNA: TGTGCCAGCAGCTTAGGGCCACAGGGGATACGTGGCTACACCTTC. Translation: CASSLGPQGIRGYTF.

V gene TRBV20-1 combines with J gene TRBJ1-6; 7 bases are a match to TRBD1. The CDR3 length is 12 residues. CDR1 DFQATT and CDR2 SNEGSKA come from the germline V gene (reference sequence). The junction had 4 bases not matched to a gene; V was cut back by 5 bases and J by 9 bases. The CDR3 DNA follows: TGCAGTGCTGTATCAGGGGGTTCACCCCTCCACTTT. This encodes CSAVSGGSPLHF.

The V gene is TRBV11-3, the J gene TRBJ1-2; possible D gene TRBD1, 5 bases. CDR3 length: 13 amino acids. The V end was cut by 5 bases, the J end by 4 bases, with 11 bases between. The V gene's germline CDR1 is SGHNT and CDR2 YENEEA. The CDR3: CASSPDNSYGYTF. CDR3 DNA sequence: TGTGCCAGCAGCCCGGACAACAGCTATGGCTACACCTTC.

This sequence joins TRBV11-2 and TRBJ2-2, with 10 bases identical to TRBD1. Germline CDR1 is SGHAT and CDR2 is FQNNGV. Trimming took 7 bases from V and 9 from J; bases not matched to a gene: 14. CDR3 length equals 16 residues. The CDR3 DNA follows: TGTGCCAGCACCTCCGGGACAGGGGCCCGCGTTAGGGAGCTGTTTTTT. Its protein is CASTSGTGARVRELFF.

The V call is TRBV6-2 or TRBV6-3, the J call TRBJ1-5, with D unclear. Germline V gives CDR1 MNHEY, CDR2 SVGEGT. The CDR3 contains 15 residues. V gave up 0 bases and J gave up 6 bases, with 12 bases separating them. The DNA for the CDR3 is TGTGCCAGCAGTTACTCTATGGTGATGGTTCAGCCCCAGCATTTT. The encoded protein is CASSYSMVMVQPQHF.

This clonotype has only a few counts. The genes are TRBV6-1 and TRBJ1-1; D possibly corresponds to TRBD1 (5 bases). Germline CDR1 reads MNHNS; CDR2 reads SASEGT. The ends were cut back, 6 bases at V and 6 bases at J, with 14 bases in the middle. The CDR3 covers 13 residues. This chain's CDR3 is CASRGRRWAEAFF. DNA for the CDR3: TGTGCCAGCAGGGGACGGCGTTGGGCTGAAGCTTTCTTT.

V and J are TRBV20-1 and TRBJ1-4; D call uncertain. The V gene lost 2 bases and the J gene lost 5 bases, with 18 bases spanning the gap. This CDR3 contains 16 residues. Germline values: CDR1 DFQATT, CDR2 SNEGSKA (reference sequence). CDR3: CSARQSGTVYNEKLFF. The CDR3 DNA reads TGCAGTGCTAGACAAAGTGGTACAGTCTACAATGAAAAACTGTTTTTT.

The gene calls are TRBV5-4 and TRBJ1-1; D may be TRBD1 (5 bases). Germline CDR1 SGHNT, CDR2 YYREEE (reference sequence). The germline V and J ends were trimmed by 4 bases and 6 bases, with 13 bases remaining between them. This CDR3 spans 13 amino acids. The CDR3 sequence: CASSTQGLAEAFF. Written as DNA, the CDR3 is TGTGCCAGCAGCACGCAGGGTCTTGCTGAAGCTTTCTTT.

The rearrangement joins TRBV7-2 to TRBJ1-1; 9 bases map to TRBD1. Germline loops: CDR1 SGHTA, CDR2 FQGNSA. Trimming at V came to 5 bases and at J to 5 bases, leaving 9 bases not matched to a gene. The CDR3 is 15 amino acids. The CDR3 bases are TGTGCCAGCAGCCCCCAACAGGGGGCGGGAACTGAAGCTTTCTTT. Its translation: CASSPQQGAGTEAFF.

The V and J genes are TRBV27 and TRBJ2-7; D may be TRBD1 or TRBD2 (5 bases each). There are 14 residues in the CDR3. Germline CDR1 and CDR2: MNHEY and SMNVEV (reference sequence). V lost 4 bases, J lost 4 bases, and 14 bases lay in between. CDR3 in amino acids: CASSSRGRRYEQYF. For the CDR3, the DNA is TGTGCCAGCAGTTCCCGGGGACGCAGGTACGAGCAGTACTTC.

The genes are TRBV4-2 and TRBJ2-3, with D possibly called TRBD1 or TRBD2 (5 bases each). V dropped 2 bases and J dropped 2 bases, with 14 bases sitting between them. The germline gives CDR1 LGHNA, CDR2 YNFKEQ. The CDR3 runs 16 residues. CDR3 in amino acids: CASSQFSGDPTDTQYF. Written as DNA, the CDR3 is TGTGCCAGCAGCCAATTTTCCGGGGACCCCACAGATACGCAGTATTTT.

The chain is built from TRBV7-2 and TRBJ1-3, with D maybe TRBD1 (5 bases). Between the trimmed V and J ends, which lost 4 bases and 8 bases, there was a span of 18 bases. Per germline, CDR1 SGHTA and CDR2 FQGNSA. The CDR3 spans 15 residues. Here the CDR3 reads CASSWGGRGRDTIYF. Written as DNA, the CDR3 is TGTGCCAGCAGCTGGGGGGGGAGGGGAAGGGACACCATATATTTT. Complete variable domain (other parts from reference TRBV7-2 and TRBJ1-3): GAGVSQSPSNKVTEKGKDVELRCDPISGHTALYWYRQSLGQGLEFLIYFQGNSAPDKSGLPSDRFSAERTGGSVSTLTIQRTQQEDSAVYLCASSWGGRGRDTIYFGEGSWLTVV.

V is TRBV20-1 and J is TRBJ2-7; the D gene is possibly TRBD1 (6 bases). Looked up from germline, CDR1 is DFQATT and CDR2 is SNEGSKA (reference sequence). The length of the CDR3 is 13 residues. V lost 3 bases, J lost 4 bases, and 13 bases lay in between. CDR3 bases: TGCAGTGCTAGCTCCGGGACATTTTACGAGCAGTACTTC. Translation: CSASSGTFYEQYF.

This clonotype was seen more than once but under ten times. V is TRBV19 and J is TRBJ1-1, with a tentative D call TRBD1 (6 bases). The ends were cut back, 0 bases at V and 6 bases at J, with 14 bases in the middle. The CDR3 runs to 15 residues. Germline lookup yields CDR1 LNHDA and CDR2 SQIVND (reference sequence). The CDR3 DNA follows: TGTGCCAGTAGTATAGATCAAGGGGGGCGAGCTGAAGCTTTCTTT. Protein product: CASSIDQGGRAEAFF.

This sequence joins TRBV5-1 and TRBJ1-2, with a possible D match to TRBD1 (5 bases). Trimming removed 3 bases from V and 4 bases from J, with 16 bases in between. The germline V gene has CDR1 SGHRS and CDR2 YFSETQ. The CDR3 length is 15 residues. The CDR3 coding sequence is TGCGCCAGCAGCTACCGGCAGGGCGGCGGCTATGGCTACACCTTC. It translates to CASSYRQGGGYGYTF. The full variable domain, completed using reference TRBV5-1 and TRBJ1-2, is KAGVTQTPRYLIKTRGQQVTLSCSPISGHRSVSWYQQTPGQGLQFLFEYFSETQRNKGNFPGRFSGRQFSNSRSEMNVSTLELGDSALYLCASSYRQGGGYGYTFGSGTRLTVV.

The J gene is TRBJ1-2, the V gene TRBV5-1; D possibly corresponds to TRBD1 (5 bases). The CDR3 is 13 amino acids. The germline V gene encodes CDR1 SGHRS and CDR2 YFSETQ. Trimming cost V 4 bases and J 5 bases, with 12 bases left between them. CDR3 coding DNA: TGCGCCAGCAGCGTGTTGAGACAGTATGGCTACACCTTC. This translates into CASSVLRQYGYTF.

This chain joins TRBV20-1 and TRBJ1-3, with a weak D call TRBD1 (5 bases). Trimming shortened V by 0 bases and J by 1 base, and 7 bases separated the two germline ends. CDR1 and CDR2 (germline): DFQATT, SNEGSKA (reference sequence). The CDR3 is 14 amino acids. CDR3 region: CSARDSGSGNTIYF. The CDR3 DNA follows: TGCAGTGCTAGAGATTCAGGGTCTGGAAACACCATATATTTT.

V usage is TRBV28 and J usage is TRBJ1-5; perhaps TRBD1 as D (5 bases). Germline V gives CDR1 MDHEN, CDR2 SYDVKM. V lost 6 bases to trimming and J lost 2 bases, with 14 bases between them. The CDR3 runs to 15 residues. CDR3 region: CASRSSGRRNQPQHF. The CDR3 DNA sequence: TGTGCCAGCAGGTCTTCAGGGAGGCGCAATCAGCCCCAGCATTTT. The variable domain in full, with the rest retrieved from reference TRBV28 and TRBJ1-5, is DVKVTQSSRYLVKRTGEKVFLECVQDMDHENMFWYRQDPGLGLRLIYFSYDVKMKEKGDIPEGYSVSREKKERFSLILESASTNQTSMYLCASRSSGRRNQPQHFGDGTRLSIL.

This clonotype was counted a single time. The chain uses TRBV7-9 and TRBJ1-2; possibly TRBD1 for D (5 bases). V lost 5 bases to trimming and J lost 3 bases, with 10 bases between them. The CDR3 sequence is 13 residues long. Germline CDR1 is SEHNR and CDR2 is FQNEAQ (reference sequence). This chain's CDR3 is CASSPGTHYGYTF. The CDR3 DNA reads as TGTGCCAGCAGCCCGGGGACGCACTATGGCTACACCTTC.

The chain joins TRBV6-5 to TRBJ1-1; D gene ambiguous. The germline V gene encodes CDR1 MNHEY and CDR2 SVGAGI. The V end lost 2 bases, the J end lost 0 bases, and 7 bases lay between the germline ends. The CDR3 is 14 amino acids. The CDR3 spells CASSYKRMNTEAFF. The CDR3 nucleotides read TGTGCCAGCAGTTACAAGCGAATGAACACTGAAGCTTTCTTT.